This entry lists 14 T cell receptor beta chains sequenced from one sample in a study of T cell responses to AZD1222 COVID-19 vaccine. The protocol was immunoSEQ multiplex PCR, while the TCRdb copy is restricted to in-frame clones and leaves out a portion. This sample has around 140,000 clones, with approximately 90% found just once. The sequencing used peripheral blood, collected 28 days after the second AZD1222 dose. Receptor source: an adult who received the AZD1222 COVID-19 vaccine.

V usage is TRBV7-2 and J usage is TRBJ2-7; D gene unclear. Germline CDR1 reads SGHTA; CDR2 reads FQGNSA. The CDR3 is made up of 14 amino acids. V was trimmed by 1 base and J by 0 bases, leaving 7 bases between them. CDR3 amino acids: CASSLGRNSYEQYF. Written as DNA, the CDR3 is TGTGCCAGCAGCTTAGGGCGAAACTCCTACGAGCAGTACTTC.

V gene TRBV11-2 combines with J gene TRBJ2-3; weak D call: TRBD1 (5 bases). This CDR3 comprises 15 residues. Germline CDR1 SGHAT, CDR2 FQNNGV. Trimming pared 1 base from V and 3 bases from J, leaving 11 bases between. The CDR3 sequence is CASSLGGVRTDTQYF. The CDR3 DNA is TGTGCCAGCAGCTTAGGGGGCGTGCGGACAGATACGCAGTATTTT. Drawing the rest from reference TRBV11-2 and TRBJ2-3, the complete variable domain is EAGVAQSPRYKIIEKRQSVAFWCNPISGHATLYWYQQILGQGPKLLIQFQNNGVVDDSQLPKDRFSAERLKGVDSTLKIQPAKLEDSAVYLCASSLGGVRTDTQYFGPGTRLTVL.

The chain couples TRBV7-2 to TRBJ2-1; D unclear. Between the trimmed V and J ends, which lost 1 base and 15 bases, there was a span of 16 bases. The CDR3 has 13 amino acids. Germline values: CDR1 SGHTA, CDR2 FQGNSA. For the CDR3, the DNA is TGTGCCAGCAGCTTAGGACCTTATTCAGGCGGGTTCTTC. Protein: CASSLGPYSGGFF.

The rearrangement links TRBV7-2 to TRBJ2-3; D is unclear. V lost 6 bases, J lost 2 bases, and 9 bases lay in between. The CDR3 length is 13 residues. Per germline, CDR1 SGHTA and CDR2 FQGNSA. CDR3 region: CASRGWFTDTQYF. The CDR3 nucleotides read TGTGCCAGCAGAGGGTGGTTCACAGATACGCAGTATTTT.

The rearrangement joins TRBV6-6 to TRBJ2-1, with TRBD2 matching over 13 bases. Germline CDR1 MNHNY, CDR2 SVGAGI (reference sequence). The trim removed 5 bases at V and 9 bases at J, leaving 7 bases unmatched. The CDR3 contains 15 residues. The CDR3 is CASSNGLAGAGEQFF. The CDR3 DNA is TGTGCCAGCAGTAACGGACTAGCGGGGGCAGGTGAGCAGTTCTTC.

The chain combines TRBV28 with TRBJ1-2; TRBD1 agrees at 10 bases. The CDR3 covers 15 residues. CDR1 and CDR2 from the germline V gene are MDHEN and SYDVKM. V was clipped by 8 bases and J by 7 bases; unmatched bases: 13. CDR3 region: CASLGGDRGSFGYTF. CDR3 coding DNA: TGTGCCAGCCTGGGGGGGGACAGGGGTTCCTTTGGCTACACCTTC.

This sequence joins TRBV9 and TRBJ2-2; 7 bases are a match to TRBD1. Germline lookup yields CDR1 SGDLS and CDR2 YYNGEE. The CDR3 is made up of 14 amino acids. V trimming: 7 bases; J trimming: 0 bases; junction bases outside the gene matches: 3. CDR3 nucleotides: TGTGCCAGCCGGGACAGCGCGAACACCGGGGAGCTGTTTTTT. Translating gives CASRDSANTGELFF.

This sequence joins TRBV29-1 and TRBJ1-1; D is perhaps TRBD1 (6 bases). The length of the CDR3 is 13 residues. Trimming left V 7 bases short and J 5 bases short, with 17 bases between. Germline-derived CDR1 and CDR2 are SQVTM and ANQGSEA. The CDR3 DNA sequence: TGCAGCGGGGGCCGGGGGGGCGGGACTGAAGCTTTCTTT. As protein: CSGGRGGGTEAFF.

The V gene is TRBV4-1, the J gene TRBJ1-4; no reliable D call. Trimming cost V 1 base and J 8 bases, with 17 bases left between them. Germline assignment: CDR1 MGHRA and CDR2 YSYEKL. This CDR3 has 16 residues. As DNA, the CDR3 is TGCGCCAGCAGCCAAGGTTATGTGGGTGGTATCGAAAAACTGTTTTTT. Amino acids: CASSQGYVGGIEKLFF.

The chain employs TRBV29-1 and TRBJ2-3, with D possibly being TRBD2 (6 bases). Trimming left V 5 bases short and J 0 bases short, with 15 bases between. The length of the CDR3 is 15 residues. Germline-derived CDR1 and CDR2 are SQVTM and ANQGSEA. CDR3 in amino acids: CSVLTGGASTDTQYF. Here the CDR3 DNA reads TGCAGCGTTCTCACAGGCGGGGCTAGCACAGATACGCAGTATTTT.

The chain combines TRBV7-9 with TRBJ2-7; 8 nucleotides agree with TRBD2. Germline-derived CDR1 and CDR2 are SEHNR and FQNEAQ (reference sequence). V shed 1 base, J shed 7 bases, and the junction held 9 bases outside the gene matches. This CDR3 is built from 15 residues. The CDR3 sequence: CASSLGSAGVGEQYF. The CDR3 region has the DNA TGTGCCAGCAGCTTAGGTTCAGCGGGGGTCGGGGAGCAGTACTTC. Supplemented by reference TRBV7-9 and TRBJ2-7, the full variable domain reads DTGVSQNPRHKITKRGQNVTFRCDPISEHNRLYWYRQTLGQGPEFLTYFQNEAQLEKSRLLSDRFSAERPKGSFSTLEIQRTEQGDSAMYLCASSLGSAGVGEQYFGPGTRLTVT.

In DNA, the CDR3 is TGTGCCAGCAGTGAAAAGAGGGCTAGCCCTCCGGATACGCAGTATTTT. Amino acid sequence: CASSEKRASPPDTQYF. The V and J genes are TRBV2 and TRBJ2-3, with D perhaps TRBD2 (5 bases). This CDR3 is built from 16 residues. Per germline, CDR1 SNHLY and CDR2 FYNNEI. V lost 2 bases, J lost 6 bases, and 18 bases lay in between.

This chain links TRBV2 with TRBJ1-1; D is perhaps TRBD1 (5 bases). Germline values: CDR1 SNHLY, CDR2 FYNNEI. V was clipped by 3 bases and J by 1 base, with 9 bases between them. CDR3 length equals 14 residues. The CDR3 spells CASSDRARNTEAFF. The CDR3 coding sequence is TGTGCCAGCAGTGACAGGGCACGGAACACTGAAGCTTTCTTT.

This clone was counted a single time. The chain couples TRBV5-4 to TRBJ2-7; 12 bases agree with TRBD1. The V and J ends lost 1 base and 9 bases, in that order; junction bases with no gene match: 8. Looked up from germline, CDR1 is SGHNT and CDR2 is YYREEE (reference sequence). The CDR3 covers 15 residues. The CDR3 is CASSLSGTGGAWQYF. The DNA for the CDR3 is TGTGCCAGCAGCTTGTCCGGGACAGGGGGCGCGTGGCAGTACTTC. Full variable domain (missing parts from reference TRBV5-4 and TRBJ2-7): ETGVTQSPTHLIKTRGQQVTLRCSSQSGHNTVSWYQQALGQGPQFIFQYYREEENGRGNFPPRFSGLQFPNYSSELNVNALELDDSALYLCASSLSGTGGAWQYFGPGTRLTVT.